This T cell receptor (beta chain) was found in a study of CD8+ T cells in alopecia areata. Sequencing relied on a cDNA template that was reverse transcribed from extracted RNA. Only in-frame clones appear in the TCRdb table, and some are missing; sequencing was by immunoSEQ multiplex PCR. Of 89,000 or so clones listed, roughly half are singletons. Comments on this clone: Its target is unknown.

Study-wide results and limits: Sequencing of scalp samples also captures resident alphabeta T cells of normal skin. Higher clonality than in normal scalp was seen in lesional scalp, especially alopecia totalis/universalis.

The germline CDR1 and CDR2 sequences are SNHLY and FYNNEI. There are 12 residues in the CDR3. Trimming left V 7 bases short and J 6 bases short, with 13 bases between. Researchers gathered lesional scalp punch biopsies and peripheral blood from patients with alopecia areata. PBMCs served as the source from which CD4+ and CD8+ T cells were sorted. The TCR comes from a human donor with alopecia areata. The chain uses TRBV2 and TRBJ2-7, with a possible D match to TRBD1 (6 bases). The specimen was NKG2D-high CD8+ T cells sorted from blood. CDR3 in amino acids: CASTTGSFEQYF. The CDR3 DNA is TGTGCCAGCACGACAGGAAGCTTCGAGCAGTACTTC.